This T cell receptor (beta chain) was observed in a study of response to subunit inactivated influenza vaccine. This clonotype was picked up a small number of times. This CDR3 spans 15 amino acids. Germline V CDR1 and CDR2: SGHTA, FQGNSA. The ends lost 7 bases at V and 4 bases at J; junction bases unmatched: 11. MiXCR, run by TCRdb on the RT-PCR reads, gives a single entry per CDR3 protein. The sample contains some 800,000 distinct CDR3 sequences, about 20% of which appear only once. The sequencing here drew on PBMCs from blood, taken approximately 5 days after vaccination. This clonotype was obtained from a man aged 45 to 65 who received an inactivated influenza vaccine. J is TRBJ2-3 and V is TRBV7-2; 7 bases agree with TRBD1. This chain's CDR3 is CASTPQQGIADTQYF. The CDR3 nucleotides read TGTGCCAGCACCCCGCAACAGGGGATCGCAGATACGCAGTATTTT.